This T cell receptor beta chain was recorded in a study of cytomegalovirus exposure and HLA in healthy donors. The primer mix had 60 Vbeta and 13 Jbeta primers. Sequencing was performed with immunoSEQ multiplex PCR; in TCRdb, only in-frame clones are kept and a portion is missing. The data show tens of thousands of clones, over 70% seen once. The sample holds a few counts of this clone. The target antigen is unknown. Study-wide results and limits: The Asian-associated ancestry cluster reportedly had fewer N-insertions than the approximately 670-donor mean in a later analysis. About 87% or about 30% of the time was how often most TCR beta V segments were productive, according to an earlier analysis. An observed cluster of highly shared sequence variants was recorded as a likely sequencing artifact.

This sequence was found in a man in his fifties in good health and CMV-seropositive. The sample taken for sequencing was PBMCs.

The CDR3 DNA follows: TGTGCCAGCAGCTCCGGGGACTACGAGCAGTACTTC. The encoded protein is CASSSGDYEQYF. The V call is TRBV7-9, the J call TRBJ2-7; perhaps TRBD2 as D (5 bases). There are 12 residues in the CDR3. In germline, CDR1 is SEHNR, CDR2 FQNEAQ (reference sequence). The V gene lost 4 bases and the J gene lost 3 bases, with 7 bases spanning the gap. The variable domain in full, with the rest retrieved from reference TRBV7-9 and TRBJ2-7, is DTGVSQNPRHKITKRGQNVTFRCDPISEHNRLYWYRQTLGQGPEFLTYFQNEAQLEKSRLLSDRFSAERPKGSFSTLEIQRTEQGDSAMYLCASSSGDYEQYFGPGTRLTVT.